The clone carrying this TCR beta chain was picked up many times. Its antigen remains unidentified. Unique molecular identifiers were used in preparing the TCRbeta library. Each CDR3 protein is one row after TCRdb ran MiXCR on the PCR reads. The sample has about 110,000 distinct CDR3 sequences; around 6.4% are singletons. This entry belongs to a study of T-cell reconstitution after alpha-beta-depleted transplantation in children. Whole-study findings and limits: Two months or so post-transplant, alpha-beta T cells reportedly derived from several hundred expanded graft clones. Recipient T cells and thymic progenitors that survived gave rise to the high TCRbeta diversity observed at day 60 in some patients.

Germline V gene data show CDR1 as SGHAT and CDR2 as FQNNGV. The CDR3 is 12 residues long. Trimming took off 5 bases at V and 4 bases at J, with 8 bases between the two ends. The starting material was PBMCs, mostly from graft donor cells, obtained 360 days after TCRalphabeta/CD19-depleted stem cell transplant. The TCR originated in a male patient aged 2-15 years who had a stem cell transplant for acute lymphoblastic leukemia, so the T cells may come from the graft donor. The rearrangement uses TRBV11-2 and TRBJ1-2; D is unresolved. The CDR3 region is CASSNDRYGYTF. DNA of the CDR3: TGTGCCAGCAGCAACGACCGCTATGGCTACACCTTC.